These 26 T cell receptor beta chains were sequenced from one sample in a study of identical twins. TCRdb recomputed calls from the 5' RACE reads with MiXCR, one row per CDR3 protein. The table has some 300,000 distinct CDR3 sequences, 9% to 15% seen once. The same sample was also studied in work on yellow fever vaccine responses in identical twins.

The sequenced sample consisted of CD8+ T cells sorted from blood. These TCRs come from a woman aged 18-29 years in good health.

In regard to this clonotype: The germline gene is not matched at one end of the junction; a read error may be the cause. The chain links TRBV2 to TRBJ1-5; TRBD1 matches at 7 bases. The CDR3 consists of 14 residues. CDR1 and CDR2 (germline): SNHLY, FYNNEI. The CDR3 DNA sequence: TGTGCCAGCAGTGAAGGATTATTGTCGGAGGGGGCGAATTTT. Translation: CASSEGLLSEGANF.

This clonotype was detected many times. The genes are TRBV4-1 and TRBJ2-1; 7 bases are a match to TRBD2. Germline CDR1 MGHRA, CDR2 YSYEKL. The CDR3 has 16 residues. With 3 bases clipped from V and 8 bases from J, the junction kept 13 bases outside the gene matches. Here the CDR3 DNA reads TGCGCCAGCAGCCATCCGTGGGGGGGAGGGTTCTATGAGCAGTTCTTC. Amino acids: CASSHPWGGGFYEQFF.

This chain links TRBV9 with TRBJ2-3, with 8 bases that match TRBD1. CDR1 and CDR2 (germline): SGDLS, YYNGEE. This CDR3 spans 15 amino acids. V shed 4 bases and J 5 bases; nucleotides not matched to a gene: 9. The CDR3: CASSSGGSTGDTQYF. Written as DNA, the CDR3 is TGTGCCAGCAGCTCAGGGGGCTCCACGGGAGATACGCAGTATTTT.

Only a few counts were recorded for this clonotype. The chain joins TRBV27 to TRBJ2-7; perhaps TRBD2 as D (6 bases). Deletions cut 0 bases from V and 3 bases from J, with 15 bases between. CDR1 MNHEY and CDR2 SMNVEV come from the germline V gene (reference sequence). The CDR3 runs 16 residues. CDR3 nucleotide sequence: TGTGCCAGCAGTTTATCGATCACCGGACTAATCTACGAGCAGTACTTC. Its translation: CASSLSITGLIYEQYF.

The chain combines TRBV2 with TRBJ1-2; 11 bases line up with TRBD1. Germline V gene data show CDR1 as SNHLY and CDR2 as FYNNEI. The V segment lost 6 bases and the J segment 0 bases; nucleotides outside the gene matches: 3. The CDR3 runs 15 residues. The CDR3 region has the DNA TGTGCCAGCAGGCCGGGACAGGGGGCTAACTATGGCTACACCTTC. Amino acid sequence: CASRPGQGANYGYTF.

The sample holds a few counts of this clonotype. The V and J genes are TRBV5-5 and TRBJ2-7; D might be TRBD1 or TRBD2, each matching 6 bases. Deletions cut 0 bases from V and 4 bases from J, with 17 bases between. The CDR3 is 16 residues long. The germline gives CDR1 SGHKS, CDR2 YYEKEE (reference sequence). The CDR3 spells CASSLGRGENRYEQYF. The CDR3 bases are TGTGCCAGCAGCTTGGGTAGGGGGGAGAATCGGTACGAGCAGTACTTC.

The sample holds a few counts of this clonotype. V is TRBV7-2 and J is TRBJ2-1; 7 bases map to TRBD1. This CDR3 has 14 residues. The V segment lost 5 bases and the J segment 4 bases; nucleotides outside the gene matches: 5. Germline loops: CDR1 SGHTA, CDR2 FQGNSA. The CDR3, as DNA: TGTGCCAGCAGCACCGGGACAGCGTACAATGAGCAGTTCTTC. Amino acid sequence: CASSTGTAYNEQFF.

This clonotype was recorded a few times. The chain couples TRBV29-1 to TRBJ2-1; 14 positions match TRBD2. This CDR3 spans 15 amino acids. The ends lost 6 bases at V and 4 bases at J; junction bases unmatched: 5. Germline V CDR1 and CDR2: SQVTM, ANQGSEA. For the CDR3, the DNA is TGCAGCGTCGGACTAGCGGGAGGTACTTACAATGAGCAGTTCTTC. Its translation is CSVGLAGGTYNEQFF.

This chain connects TRBV20-1 to TRBJ2-1, with D perhaps matching TRBD2 (5 bases). Between the trimmed V and J ends, which lost 0 bases and 6 bases, there was a span of 12 bases. The germline gives CDR1 DFQATT, CDR2 SNEGSKA (reference sequence). The CDR3 loop spans 14 amino acids. CDR3 bases: TGCAGTGCTAGAGATTGGGAGACTACCAATGAGCAGTTCTTC. This gives the protein CSARDWETTNEQFF.

This clonotype has more than one count but fewer than ten. The V and J genes are TRBV20-1 and TRBJ2-7; D possibly corresponds to TRBD2 (6 bases). Trimming cost V 3 bases and J 2 bases, with 8 bases left between them. Per germline, CDR1 DFQATT and CDR2 SNEGSKA (reference sequence). This CDR3 region has 12 residues. CDR3: CSASSGAYEQYF. The CDR3 nucleotides are TGCAGTGCTAGTTCGGGGGCCTACGAGCAGTACTTC.

About this clonotype itself: A much bigger clone sits one base away, suggesting this may be a read error. The chain employs TRBV12-3 or TRBV12-4 and TRBJ2-5; D remains unclear. The CDR3 has 13 residues. CDR3 region: CASREAKQETKYF. The CDR3 DNA reads TGTGCCAGCAGGGAAGCAAAACAAGAGACCAAGTACTTC.

The CDR3 bases are TGTGCCACCAGCAGGGGCATCGGCGGGAGCCAAGAGACCCAGTACTTC. Translated, it gives CATSRGIGGSQETQYF. The V and J genes are TRBV15 and TRBJ2-5; 7 positions match TRBD2. In germline, CDR1 is LNHNV, CDR2 YYDKDF (reference sequence). CDR3 size: 16 residues. V dropped 3 bases and J dropped 1; count of bases not matched to a gene: 8.

V is TRBV29-1 and J is TRBJ1-4; 7 nucleotides match TRBD1. The CDR3 has 14 residues. Germline CDR1 and CDR2: SQVTM and ANQGSEA. The trim removed 7 bases at V and 4 bases at J, leaving 9 bases unmatched. Written as DNA, the CDR3 is TGCAGCGCAACATCGGGACAGAGTAATGAAAAACTGTTTTTT. Its protein is CSATSGQSNEKLFF.

This clonotype occurred a few times. V is TRBV28 and J is TRBJ2-3; D gene uncertain. From germline, CDR1 is MDHEN and CDR2 SYDVKM. Trimming removed 6 bases from V and 0 bases from J, with 13 bases in between. CDR3 length equals 15 residues. In DNA, the CDR3 is TGTGCCAGCAGCCCGCTCCCGCCGAGCACAGATACGCAGTATTTT. As protein: CASSPLPPSTDTQYF.

This chain uses TRBV3-1 with TRBJ2-1; 8 bases line up with TRBD2. The CDR3 is 15 amino acids. Looked up from germline, CDR1 is LGHDT and CDR2 is YNNKEL (reference sequence). J lost 4 bases, V lost 3 bases, and 5 bases had no gene match. The CDR3 region has the DNA TGTGCCAGCAGCCACTCAGGGACTAGATACAATGAGCAGTTCTTC. Amino acid sequence: CASSHSGTRYNEQFF.

This clonotype was observed at least ten times. The limits of the CDR3 on the DNA are not certain, so only TCRdb's listed CDR3 is given. The rearrangement uses TRBV28 and TRBJ2-7; the table's D call of TRBD1 was not tested on the DNA. The CDR3 is made up of 12 amino acids, end residues included. Germline loops: CDR1 MDHEN, CDR2 SYDVKM. The CDR3 protein is CASSRGVFWQYF.

The chain is built from TRBV29-1 and TRBJ2-1; TRBD2 matches at 13 bases. This CDR3 has 14 residues. Germline V gene lookup returns CDR1 SQVTM and CDR2 ANQGSEA. V dropped 6 bases and J dropped 4; count of bases not matched to a gene: 3. This chain's CDR3 is CSVELAGGYNEQFF. The CDR3 nucleotides are TGCAGCGTCGAACTAGCGGGAGGGTACAATGAGCAGTTCTTC.

The genes are TRBV25-1 and TRBJ2-5; 8 nucleotides align to TRBD1. Trimming removed 6 bases from V and 7 bases from J; junction bases left unmatched: 13. The CDR3 consists of 15 residues. The germline gives CDR1 MGHDK, CDR2 SYGVNS. CDR3 bases: TGTGCCAGCAGCCCCTGGGACAGGTGGGAAGGGACCCAGTACTTC. It is translated as CASSPWDRWEGTQYF.

This clonotype came up a few times. The chain uses TRBV15 and TRBJ2-7; D possibly corresponds to TRBD2 (6 bases). Per germline, CDR1 LNHNV and CDR2 YYDKDF (reference sequence). V dropped 5 bases and J dropped 3 bases, with 17 bases sitting between them. The CDR3 runs 15 residues. The CDR3 DNA is TGTGCCACCAGCCATCCACTAGCAGATTTCTACGAGCAGTACTTC. Encoded protein: CATSHPLADFYEQYF. The full variable domain, rest sourced from reference TRBV15 and TRBJ2-7, is DAMVIQNPRYQVTQFGKPVTLSCSQTLNHNVMYWYQQKSSQAPKLLFHYYDKDFNNEADTPDNFQSRRPNTSFCFLDIRSPGLGDTAMYLCATSHPLADFYEQYFGPGTRLTVT.

V is TRBV20-1 and J is TRBJ1-5, with TRBD1 matching 7 bases. Germline CDR1 reads DFQATT; CDR2 reads SNEGSKA (reference sequence). The CDR3 is 16 amino acids. The trim removed 0 bases at V and 5 bases at J, leaving 10 bases unmatched. The CDR3 here is CSARDGGGASYQPQHF. DNA for the CDR3: TGCAGTGCTAGAGATGGAGGGGGCGCCTCCTATCAGCCCCAGCATTTT.

This clonotype showed up just a few times. The chain employs TRBV6-4 and TRBJ2-1; 11 positions match TRBD2. After removal of 2 bases from V and 0 bases from J, the junction contained 12 bases not matched to a gene. This CDR3 has 20 amino acids. The germline V gene encodes CDR1 MRHNA and CDR2 SNTAGT. The CDR3 sequence is CASSDDPGLAERASYNEQFF. CDR3 coding DNA: TGTGCCAGCAGTGACGACCCGGGACTAGCGGAAAGAGCCTCCTACAATGAGCAGTTCTTC.

This chain joins TRBV2 and TRBJ2-7, with D possibly matching TRBD1 (5 bases). Per the germline V gene, CDR1 is SNHLY and CDR2 is FYNNEI. V was shortened by 1 base and J by 2 bases, with 15 bases between the two germline ends. The length of the CDR3 is 16 residues. CDR3 DNA: TGTGCCAGCAGTGAAGAAAAGGGGTTTTCCGCCTACGAGCAGTACTTC. Translated, it gives CASSEEKGFSAYEQYF.

This clonotype was detected only a few times. The chain uses TRBV5-1 and TRBJ2-6, with D perhaps given as TRBD1 or TRBD2 (5 bases each). Trimming shortened V by 3 bases and J by 0 bases, and 13 bases separated the two germline ends. CDR3 length: 17 residues. Germline V lookup: CDR1 SGHRS, CDR2 YFSETQ. Here the CDR3 DNA reads TGCGCCAGCAGCTCCGGGACGGAACCCTCTGGGGCCAACGTCCTGACTTTC. It codes for CASSSGTEPSGANVLTF. Variable domain in full (rest from reference TRBV5-1 and TRBJ2-6): KAGVTQTPRYLIKTRGQQVTLSCSPISGHRSVSWYQQTPGQGLQFLFEYFSETQRNKGNFPGRFSGRQFSNSRSEMNVSTLELGDSALYLCASSSGTEPSGANVLTFGAGSRLTVL.

This clonotype appeared a few times. The chain has TRBV10-1 and TRBJ2-2; D uncertain. Germline CDR1 reads WNHNN; CDR2 reads SYGVQD (reference sequence). CDR3 length: 14 residues. Trimming removed 1 base from V and 1 base from J, with 4 bases in between. The CDR3 reads CASSEWGNTGELFF. The DNA of the CDR3 is TGCGCCAGCAGTGAGTGGGGGAACACCGGGGAGCTGTTTTTT.

This clonotype was recorded many times. This rearrangement joins TRBV5-1 to TRBJ2-7; D possibly corresponds to TRBD2 (6 bases). This CDR3 comprises 15 residues. Trimming took 1 base from V and 2 from J, leaving 13 bases between them. Germline CDR1 and CDR2: SGHRS and YFSETQ. The CDR3 DNA is TGCGCCAGCAGCTTGTTTCCTAGCGCACCCTACGAGCAGTACTTC. Translated, it gives CASSLFPSAPYEQYF.

This clonotype was counted at least ten times. This sequence joins TRBV12-3 or TRBV12-4 and TRBJ1-5, with unresolved D. V shed 3 bases and J shed 6 bases, with 3 bases lying between them. The CDR3 consists of 11 residues. The CDR3 coding sequence is TGTGCCAGCAGTTTGGGTCAGCCCCAGCATTTT. It specifies CASSLGQPQHF.